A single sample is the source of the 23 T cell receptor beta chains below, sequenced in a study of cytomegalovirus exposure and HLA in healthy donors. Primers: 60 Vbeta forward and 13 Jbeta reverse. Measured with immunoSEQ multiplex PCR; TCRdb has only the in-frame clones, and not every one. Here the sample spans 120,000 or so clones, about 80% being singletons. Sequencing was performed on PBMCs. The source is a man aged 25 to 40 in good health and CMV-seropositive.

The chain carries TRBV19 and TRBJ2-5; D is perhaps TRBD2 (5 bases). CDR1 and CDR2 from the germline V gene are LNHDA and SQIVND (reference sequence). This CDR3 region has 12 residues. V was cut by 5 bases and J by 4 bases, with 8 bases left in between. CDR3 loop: CASSRRGETQYF. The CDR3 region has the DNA TGTGCCAGTAGTCGTCGGGGAGAGACCCAGTACTTC.

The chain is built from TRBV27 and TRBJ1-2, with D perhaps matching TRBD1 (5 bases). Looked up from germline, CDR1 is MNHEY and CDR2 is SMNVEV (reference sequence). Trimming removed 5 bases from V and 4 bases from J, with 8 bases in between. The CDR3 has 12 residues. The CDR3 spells CASSADSYGYTF. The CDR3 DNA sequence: TGTGCCAGCAGTGCCGACAGCTATGGCTACACCTTC.

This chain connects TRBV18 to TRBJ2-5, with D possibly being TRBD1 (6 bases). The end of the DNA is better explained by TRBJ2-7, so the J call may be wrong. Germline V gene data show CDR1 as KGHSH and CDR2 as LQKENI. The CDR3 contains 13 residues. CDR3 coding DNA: TGTGCCAGCTCACCTGAACAGGGCCACGAGCAGTACTTC. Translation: CASSPEQGHEQYF.

CDR3 in DNA: TGCGCCAGCAGTCCCCACCCAATTGACAGGGATCGGAAGTGCAATCAGCCCCAGCATTTT. As protein: CASSPHPIDRDRKCNQPQHF. The chain is built from TRBV23-1 and TRBJ1-5, with TRBD1 matching over 7 bases. TRBV23-1 is recorded as an ORF, its role being uncertain. Trimming cost V 4 bases and J 2 bases; bases outside gene matches: 20. The CDR3 has 20 residues.

The CDR3 DNA is TGTGCCAGCAGTTCCACTGGCAGCGGTTCCGGGGAGCTGTTTTTT. It translates to CASSSTGSGSGELFF. This chain uses TRBV27 with TRBJ2-2; D possibly corresponds to TRBD2 (5 bases). This CDR3 has 15 amino acids. In germline, CDR1 is MNHEY, CDR2 SMNVEV (reference sequence). Trimming pared 4 bases from V and 6 bases from J, leaving 15 bases between.

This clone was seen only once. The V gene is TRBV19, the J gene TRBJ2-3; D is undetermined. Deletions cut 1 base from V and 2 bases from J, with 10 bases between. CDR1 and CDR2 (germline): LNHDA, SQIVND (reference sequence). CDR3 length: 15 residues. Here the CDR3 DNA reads TGTGCCAGTAGTATAGGCCTACCCACCACAGATACGCAGTATTTT. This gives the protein CASSIGLPTTDTQYF.

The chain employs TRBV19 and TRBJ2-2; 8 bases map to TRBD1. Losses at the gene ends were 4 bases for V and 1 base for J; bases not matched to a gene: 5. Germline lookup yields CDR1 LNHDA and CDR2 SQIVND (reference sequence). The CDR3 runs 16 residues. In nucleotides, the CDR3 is TGTGCCAGTAGTAAAGCAGGGGGCTTGAACACCGGGGAGCTGTTTTTT. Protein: CASSKAGGLNTGELFF.

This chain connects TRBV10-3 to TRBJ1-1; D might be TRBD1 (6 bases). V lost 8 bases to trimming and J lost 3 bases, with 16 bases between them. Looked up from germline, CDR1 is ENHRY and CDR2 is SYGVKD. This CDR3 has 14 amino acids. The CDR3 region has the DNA TGTGCCATCCCCCACAGGGCTAGAGACACTGAAGCTTTCTTT. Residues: CAIPHRARDTEAFF.

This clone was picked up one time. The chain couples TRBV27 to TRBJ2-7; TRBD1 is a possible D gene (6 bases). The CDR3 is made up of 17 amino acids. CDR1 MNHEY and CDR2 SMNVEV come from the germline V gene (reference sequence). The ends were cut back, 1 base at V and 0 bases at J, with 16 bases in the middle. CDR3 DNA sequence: TGTGCCAGCAGTTTATACCCCCCGCAGGGGTCCTCCTACGAGCAGTACTTC. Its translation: CASSLYPPQGSSYEQYF.

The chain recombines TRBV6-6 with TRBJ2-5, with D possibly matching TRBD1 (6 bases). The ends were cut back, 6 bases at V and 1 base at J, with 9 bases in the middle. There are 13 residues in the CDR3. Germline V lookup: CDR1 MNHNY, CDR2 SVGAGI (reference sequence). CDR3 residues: CASSNRAQETQYF. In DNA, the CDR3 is TGTGCCAGCAGCAACAGGGCCCAAGAGACCCAGTACTTC.

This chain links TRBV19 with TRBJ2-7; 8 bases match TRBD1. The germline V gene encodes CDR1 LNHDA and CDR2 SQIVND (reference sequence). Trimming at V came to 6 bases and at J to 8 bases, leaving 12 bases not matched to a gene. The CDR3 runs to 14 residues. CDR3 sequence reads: CASSLSPGQVKQYF. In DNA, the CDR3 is TGTGCCAGTAGCCTTTCGCCGGGACAGGTGAAGCAGTACTTC. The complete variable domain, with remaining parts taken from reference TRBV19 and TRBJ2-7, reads DGGITQSPKYLFRKEGQNVTLSCEQNLNHDAMYWYRQDPGQGLRLIYYSQIVNDFQKGDIAEGYSVSREKKESFPLTVTSAQKNPTAFYLCASSLSPGQVKQYFGPGTRLTVT.

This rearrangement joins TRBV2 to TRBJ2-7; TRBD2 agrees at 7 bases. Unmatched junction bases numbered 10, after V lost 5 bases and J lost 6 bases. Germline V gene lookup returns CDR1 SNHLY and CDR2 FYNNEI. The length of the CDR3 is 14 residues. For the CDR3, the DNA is TGTGCCAGCAGTTCCGGGGGGTTCGGCGTCGAGCAGTACTTC. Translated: CASSSGGFGVEQYF.

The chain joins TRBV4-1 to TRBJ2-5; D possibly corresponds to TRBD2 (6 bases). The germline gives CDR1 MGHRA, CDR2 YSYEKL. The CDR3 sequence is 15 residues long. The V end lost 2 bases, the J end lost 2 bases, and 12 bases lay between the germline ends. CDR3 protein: CASSQQGDFQETQYF. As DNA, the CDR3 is TGCGCCAGCAGCCAACAAGGGGACTTTCAAGAGACCCAGTACTTC.

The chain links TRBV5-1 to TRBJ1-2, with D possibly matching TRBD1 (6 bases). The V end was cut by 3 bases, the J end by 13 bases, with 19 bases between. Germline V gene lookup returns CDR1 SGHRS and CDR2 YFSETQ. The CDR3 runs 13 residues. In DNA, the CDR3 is TGCGCCAGCAGCTCACAGGGTGTCTCTACTTCCACCTTC. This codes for CASSSQGVSTSTF.

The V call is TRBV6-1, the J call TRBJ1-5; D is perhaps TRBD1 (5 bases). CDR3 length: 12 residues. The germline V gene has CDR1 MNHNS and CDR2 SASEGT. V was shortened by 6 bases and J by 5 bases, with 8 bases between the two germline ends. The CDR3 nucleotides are TGTGCCAGCAGCTCGGGGGATCAGCCCCAGCATTTT. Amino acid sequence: CASSSGDQPQHF.

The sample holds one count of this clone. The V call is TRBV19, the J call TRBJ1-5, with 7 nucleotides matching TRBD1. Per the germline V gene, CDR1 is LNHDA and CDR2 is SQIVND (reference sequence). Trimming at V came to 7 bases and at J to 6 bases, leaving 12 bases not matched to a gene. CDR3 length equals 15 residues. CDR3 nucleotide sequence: TGTGCCAGTAATGGGCAGGGGGTTTTTTTTCAGCCCCAGCATTTT. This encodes CASNGQGVFFQPQHF.

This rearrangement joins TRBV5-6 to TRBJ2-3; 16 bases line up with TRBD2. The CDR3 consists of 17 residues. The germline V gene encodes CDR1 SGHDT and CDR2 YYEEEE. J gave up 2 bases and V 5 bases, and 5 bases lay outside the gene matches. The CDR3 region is CASSWGLAGGFTDTQYF. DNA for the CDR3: TGTGCCAGCAGTTGGGGACTAGCGGGGGGGTTCACAGATACGCAGTATTTT.

This CDR3 is CASSVGLAGGLGNEQFF. In nucleotides, the CDR3 is TGTGCCAGCAGCGTCGGTCTAGCGGGGGGTCTGGGCAATGAGCAGTTCTTC. This chain links TRBV9 with TRBJ2-1; TRBD2 matches 11 bases. The CDR3 is 17 amino acids. V was pared by 2 bases and J by 6 bases, with 10 bases of the junction left unmatched. Germline loops: CDR1 SGDLS, CDR2 YYNGEE.

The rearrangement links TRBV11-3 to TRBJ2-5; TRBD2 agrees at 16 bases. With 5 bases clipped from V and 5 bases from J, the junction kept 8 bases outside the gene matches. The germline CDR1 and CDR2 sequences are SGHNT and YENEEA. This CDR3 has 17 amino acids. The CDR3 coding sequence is TGTGCCAGCAGCCCCGGGACTAGCGGGGGGGTTGTGGAGACCCAGTACTTC. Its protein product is CASSPGTSGGVVETQYF.

Here the CDR3 DNA reads TGTGCCAGCTCACCTGCGACTAATGAAAAACTGTTTTTT. This translates into CASSPATNEKLFF. The chain is built from TRBV18 and TRBJ1-4; D call uncertain. Trimming shortened V by 3 bases and J by 2 bases, and 4 bases separated the two germline ends. This CDR3 region has 13 residues. Germline assignment: CDR1 KGHSH and CDR2 LQKENI.

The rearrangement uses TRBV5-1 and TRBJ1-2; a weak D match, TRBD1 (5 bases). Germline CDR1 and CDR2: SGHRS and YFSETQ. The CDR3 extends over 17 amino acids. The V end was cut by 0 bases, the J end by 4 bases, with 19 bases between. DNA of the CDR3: TGCGCCAGCAGCTTGGCCTCATTCGAGGTCCAGGGCTATGGCTACACCTTC. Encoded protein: CASSLASFEVQGYGYTF.

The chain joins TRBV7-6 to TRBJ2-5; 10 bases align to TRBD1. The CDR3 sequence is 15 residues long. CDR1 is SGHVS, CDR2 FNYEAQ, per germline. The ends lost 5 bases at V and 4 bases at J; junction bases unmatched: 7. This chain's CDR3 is CASSPRTGGRETQYF. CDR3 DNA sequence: TGTGCCAGCAGCCCCCGGACAGGGGGTCGAGAGACCCAGTACTTC.

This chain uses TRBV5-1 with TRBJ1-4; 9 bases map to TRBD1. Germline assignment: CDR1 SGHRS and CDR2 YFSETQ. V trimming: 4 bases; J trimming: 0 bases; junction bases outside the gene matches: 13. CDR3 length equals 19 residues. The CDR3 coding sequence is TGCGCCAGCAGCCCATCGCAGGGACAGGGCCCCGCAACTAATGAAAAACTGTTTTTT. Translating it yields CASSPSQGQGPATNEKLFF.